Each of the 29 T cell receptor beta chains below was sequenced from the same sample in a study of control samples from healthy donors and cancer patients. The assay was immunoSEQ multiplex PCR, and TCRdb's table has in-frame clones only and misses some. The sample has 60,000 to 95,000 clones; roughly 82% are singletons. Input material: blood. Source of these receptors: a man aged 45-65 years in good health.

The chain links TRBV4-1 to TRBJ2-3, with D unresolved. CDR1 is MGHRA, CDR2 YSYEKL, per germline. The CDR3 spans 16 residues. Trimming cost V 6 bases and J 0 bases, with 16 bases left between them. The CDR3 region is CASSRFHAQSTDTQYF. CDR3 bases: TGCGCCAGCAGTCGATTCCATGCCCAGAGCACAGATACGCAGTATTTT.

The CDR3 DNA reads as TGTGCCAGCAGCCCAAGGGCCGTGAACACTGAAGCTTTCTTT. This codes for CASSPRAVNTEAFF. The chain is built from TRBV5-6 and TRBJ1-1; D gene uncertain. In germline, CDR1 is SGHDT, CDR2 YYEEEE. Trimming removed 4 bases at V and 0 bases at J, with 10 bases between. The CDR3 has 14 amino acids.

The rearrangement uses TRBV4-1 and TRBJ2-5, with a possible D match to TRBD2 (5 bases). V dropped 0 bases and J dropped 4 bases, with 12 bases sitting between them. Per the germline V gene, CDR1 is MGHRA and CDR2 is YSYEKL. The CDR3 loop spans 15 amino acids. CDR3 loop: CASSQDGSSIETQYF. The CDR3, as DNA: TGCGCCAGCAGCCAAGATGGGTCTAGCATAGAGACCCAGTACTTC.

The sample holds a few counts of this clone. The genes are TRBV2 and TRBJ1-2; D gene ambiguous. From germline, CDR1 is SNHLY and CDR2 FYNNEI. CDR3 length: 12 residues. V lost 9 bases and J 8 bases, leaving 16 bases between the germline ends. The CDR3 coding sequence is TGTGCCAGTACAGAGCTGGGCATGGGCTACACCTTC. Translating gives CASTELGMGYTF.

V usage is TRBV30 and J usage is TRBJ2-7; 11 nucleotides match TRBD2. V shed 3 bases, J shed 2 bases, and the junction held 12 bases outside the gene matches. The germline CDR1 and CDR2 sequences are GTSNPN and SVGIG (reference sequence). The CDR3 is 17 residues long. Here the CDR3 DNA reads TGTGCCTGGAGGGATACTAGCGGGAGACTCATGCCCTACGAGCAGTACTTC. Amino acids: CAWRDTSGRLMPYEQYF. Filled out from reference TRBV30 and TRBJ2-7, the complete variable domain reads SQTIHQWPATLVQPVGSPLSLECTVEGTSNPNLYWYRQAAGRGLQLLFYSVGIGQISSEVPQNLSASRPQDRQFILSSKKLLLSDSGFYLCAWRDTSGRLMPYEQYFGPGTRLTVT.

The chain recombines TRBV20-1 with TRBJ2-7; no clear D. Germline-derived CDR1 and CDR2 are DFQATT and SNEGSKA (reference sequence). The CDR3 contains 11 residues. Trimming removed 3 bases at V and 7 bases at J, with 10 bases between. The CDR3 is CSASGPREQYF. CDR3 in DNA: TGCAGTGCTAGCGGACCCCGGGAGCAGTACTTC.

This chain joins TRBV28 and TRBJ2-7; possible D gene TRBD1, 6 bases. The CDR3 loop spans 13 amino acids. Germline V CDR1 and CDR2: MDHEN, SYDVKM. V shed 5 bases and J shed 2 bases, with 10 bases lying between them. For the CDR3, the DNA is TGTGCCAGCAGTGGGACACCCGCCTACGAGCAGTACTTC. It is translated as CASSGTPAYEQYF.

The rearrangement joins TRBV4-3 to TRBJ1-2, with TRBD1 matching over 7 bases. Germline CDR1 LGHNA, CDR2 YSLEER. This CDR3 comprises 15 residues. With 0 bases clipped from V and 4 bases from J, the junction kept 5 bases outside the gene matches. CDR3 amino acids: CASSQEESGGYGYTF. The CDR3 DNA reads TGCGCCAGCAGCCAAGAAGAGTCAGGGGGCTATGGCTACACCTTC.

The chain combines TRBV5-4 with TRBJ1-1; weak D call: TRBD1 (5 bases). Looked up from germline, CDR1 is SGHNT and CDR2 is YYREEE (reference sequence). The CDR3 has 12 residues. V was cut by 1 base and J by 8 bases, with 9 bases left in between. CDR3 sequence (DNA): TGTGCCAGCAGCTTGCAGGGTTTCGAAGCTTTCTTT. Translated: CASSLQGFEAFF.

The genes are TRBV18 and TRBJ1-6, with D possibly matching TRBD1 (5 bases). Germline V gene lookup returns CDR1 KGHSH and CDR2 LQKENI. There are 16 residues in the CDR3. V was clipped by 6 bases and J by 6 bases, with 18 bases between them. This CDR3 is CASSPNYTGRNSPLHF. For the CDR3, the DNA is TGTGCCAGCTCCCCAAACTACACAGGACGTAATTCACCCCTCCACTTT.

This chain connects TRBV6-5 to TRBJ1-2; D might be TRBD1 (5 bases). Germline CDR1 MNHEY, CDR2 SVGAGI. With 6 bases removed from V and 5 bases from J, the gap between germline ends came to 13 bases. CDR3 length: 13 residues. The CDR3 region has the DNA TGTGCCAGCAGAGGGGCAGGGCGTTATGGCTACACCTTC. This sequence encodes CASRGAGRYGYTF.

The chain has TRBV7-2 and TRBJ1-5; 9 nucleotides agree with TRBD1. The ends lost 7 bases at V and 7 bases at J; junction bases unmatched: 8. CDR3 length: 14 residues. The germline CDR1 and CDR2 sequences are SGHTA and FQGNSA. This CDR3 reads CASTWTGADQPQHF. DNA of the CDR3: TGTGCCAGCACCTGGACAGGGGCGGACCAGCCCCAGCATTTT.

The chain is built from TRBV2 and TRBJ2-4; 9 bases map to TRBD2. Trimming cost V 8 bases and J 6 bases; bases outside gene matches: 5. This CDR3 has 13 amino acids. Germline V gene data show CDR1 as SNHLY and CDR2 as FYNNEI. CDR3: CASALSGRNIQYF. The CDR3 DNA is TGTGCCAGCGCCCTTAGCGGGAGAAACATTCAGTACTTC.

The V call is TRBV30, the J call TRBJ2-5, with TRBD2 identical over 15 bases. The CDR3 loop spans 15 amino acids. V shed 4 bases, J shed 5 bases, and the junction held 5 bases outside the gene matches. Germline CDR1 GTSNPN, CDR2 SVGIG (reference sequence). CDR3 nucleotide sequence: TGTGCCTGGAAGGAAGGGACTAGCGGGAGGGAGACCCAGTACTTC. Amino acid sequence: CAWKEGTSGRETQYF.

The chain carries TRBV10-2 and TRBJ2-1; TRBD2 aligns across 9 bases. This CDR3 spans 17 amino acids. The ends lost 6 bases at V and 0 bases at J; junction bases unmatched: 9. Germline V CDR1 and CDR2: WSHSY, SAAADI. CDR3 in DNA: TGCGCCAGCAGAGCTACTTATAGCGGGAGCTCCTACAATGAGCAGTTCTTC. Its protein product is CASRATYSGSSYNEQFF.

This chain links TRBV27 with TRBJ2-1; 9 nucleotides align to TRBD1. With V trimmed by 0 bases and J by 6 bases, 6 bases remained unmatched. CDR1 and CDR2 from the germline V gene are MNHEY and SMNVEV (reference sequence). The CDR3 covers 16 residues. In DNA form, the CDR3 reads TGTGCCAGCAGTTTATCGGAACAGGGGGCCCTCAATGAGCAGTTCTTC. Its protein product is CASSLSEQGALNEQFF.

This sequence joins TRBV30 and TRBJ1-5; 8 bases are a match to TRBD1. V lost 2 bases to trimming and J lost 7 bases; unmatched junction nucleotides: 4. The CDR3 sequence is 13 residues long. Germline lookup yields CDR1 GTSNPN and CDR2 SVGIG (reference sequence). The CDR3 sequence is CAWSPTGGQPQHF. The DNA of the CDR3 is TGTGCCTGGAGTCCCACAGGGGGGCAGCCCCAGCATTTT.

The CDR3 region has the DNA TGTGCCAGCAGCCAAGATGCAGGCATCTCTGGGGCCAACGTCCTGACTTTC. This codes for CASSQDAGISGANVLTF. The chain carries TRBV3-1 (or the pseudogene TRBV3-2) and TRBJ2-6; D remains ambiguous. The CDR3 has 17 residues. In germline, CDR1 is LGHDT, CDR2 YNNKEL (reference sequence). V lost 0 bases and J lost 0, with 9 bases in between.

The chain is built from TRBV6-2 or TRBV6-3 and TRBJ2-7; D possibly corresponds to TRBD2 (5 bases). V was trimmed by 5 bases and J by 0 bases, leaving 17 bases between them. Germline lookup yields CDR1 MNHEY and CDR2 SVGEGT. This CDR3 is 16 amino acids long. The CDR3 loop is CASSPRLSRSSYEQYF. The DNA of the CDR3 is TGTGCCAGCAGTCCCCGACTATCGAGGAGCTCCTACGAGCAGTACTTC.

The J gene is TRBJ1-2, the V gene TRBV5-1, with 8 bases fitting TRBD1. The CDR3 length is 14 residues. Per the germline V gene, CDR1 is SGHRS and CDR2 is YFSETQ. The V segment lost 0 bases and the J segment 6 bases; nucleotides outside the gene matches: 4. CDR3 sequence (DNA): TGCGCCAGCAGCTTGGTGGCGACAGGGGATGGCTACACCTTC. As protein: CASSLVATGDGYTF.

This chain uses TRBV19 with TRBJ1-2, with D unclear. V lost 7 bases, J lost 6 bases, and 15 bases lay in between. Germline CDR1 LNHDA, CDR2 SQIVND (reference sequence). CDR3 length: 13 residues. For the CDR3, the DNA is TGTGCCAGTACCGCCCTCGGAGGGAATGGCTACACCTTC. This codes for CASTALGGNGYTF.

This clone was observed once. The J gene is TRBJ2-7, the V gene TRBV3-1 (or the pseudogene TRBV3-2); 12 nucleotides align to TRBD2. Germline-derived CDR1 and CDR2 are LGHDT and YNNKEL (reference sequence). Trimming at V came to 4 bases and at J to 6 bases, leaving 7 bases not matched to a gene. CDR3 length: 15 amino acids. CDR3 DNA sequence: TGTGCCAGCAGCCCGAGGACTAGCGGGACAGGCGAGCAGTACTTC. Encoded protein: CASSPRTSGTGEQYF.

This clone came up a few times. V gene TRBV3-1 (or the pseudogene TRBV3-2) combines with J gene TRBJ2-3; D is unclear. Trimming shortened V by 1 base and J by 2 bases, and 7 bases separated the two germline ends. Germline CDR1 reads LGHDT; CDR2 reads YNNKEL (reference sequence). This CDR3 has 14 residues. CDR3 loop: CASSQAYYTDTQYF. Here the CDR3 DNA reads TGTGCCAGCAGCCAAGCGTACTACACAGATACGCAGTATTTT.

The V call is TRBV7-2, the J call TRBJ2-3; 8 bases agree with TRBD1. Germline loops: CDR1 SGHTA, CDR2 FQGNSA. The CDR3 is 16 residues long. Trimming took 4 bases from V and 6 from J; bases not matched to a gene: 12. The CDR3 nucleotides are TGTGCCAGCAGCTACCTAGGCGCAGGGGGCTACGATACGCAGTATTTT. This encodes CASSYLGAGGYDTQYF. Full variable domain (missing parts from reference TRBV7-2 and TRBJ2-3): GAGVSQSPSNKVTEKGKDVELRCDPISGHTALYWYRQSLGQGLEFLIYFQGNSAPDKSGLPSDRFSAERTGGSVSTLTIQRTQQEDSAVYLCASSYLGAGGYDTQYFGPGTRLTVL.

The chain is built from TRBV5-4 and TRBJ1-2; 12 bases match TRBD1. Trimming took 4 bases from V and 4 from J; bases not matched to a gene: 8. Germline V lookup: CDR1 SGHNT, CDR2 YYREEE (reference sequence). CDR3 length: 16 residues. CDR3 bases: TGTGCCAGCAGCCGGGGGACAGGGGGCGCGGTCTATGGCTACACCTTC. Translated, it gives CASSRGTGGAVYGYTF. The full variable domain, rest sourced from reference TRBV5-4 and TRBJ1-2, is ETGVTQSPTHLIKTRGQQVTLRCSSQSGHNTVSWYQQALGQGPQFIFQYYREEENGRGNFPPRFSGLQFPNYSSELNVNALELDDSALYLCASSRGTGGAVYGYTFGSGTRLTVV.

Only one count was recorded for this clone. CDR3 coding DNA: TGCGCCAGCAGCGACAGTGGCAATCAGCCCCAGCATTTT. Its translation is CASSDSGNQPQHF. This chain connects TRBV5-1 to TRBJ1-5, with a tentative D call TRBD1 (5 bases). Per the germline V gene, CDR1 is SGHRS and CDR2 is YFSETQ. V lost 4 bases, J lost 2 bases, and 7 bases lay in between. CDR3 length equals 13 residues.

The rearrangement links TRBV29-1 to TRBJ1-2; D is undetermined. The V end lost 6 bases, the J end lost 4 bases, and 12 bases lay between the germline ends. The CDR3 spans 12 residues. Germline V CDR1 and CDR2: SQVTM, ANQGSEA. CDR3 amino acids: CSVDLGGYGYTF. Here the CDR3 DNA reads TGCAGCGTGGACTTGGGTGGCTATGGCTACACCTTC. The full variable domain, in which reference TRBV29-1 and TRBJ1-2 provide the parts outside the CDR3, is SAVISQKPSRDICQRGTSLTIQCQVDSQVTMMFWYRQQPGQSLTLIATANQGSEATYESGFVIDKFPISRPNLTFSTLTVSNMSPEDSSIYLCSVDLGGYGYTFGSGTRLTVV.

J is TRBJ2-7 and V is TRBV20-1; TRBD1 matches 10 bases. This CDR3 has 14 residues. Per germline, CDR1 DFQATT and CDR2 SNEGSKA (reference sequence). The J segment lost 8 bases and the V segment lost 3 bases, leaving 10 bases of the junction unmatched. This chain's CDR3 is CSASRPGQGNKQYF. The CDR3 nucleotides are TGCAGTGCTAGTCGGCCGGGACAGGGGAATAAGCAGTACTTC.

V gene TRBV19 combines with J gene TRBJ1-1; D might be TRBD1 (5 bases). This CDR3 comprises 15 residues. Trimming took off 3 bases at V and 3 bases at J, with 14 bases between the two ends. CDR1 and CDR2 from the germline V gene are LNHDA and SQIVND (reference sequence). The DNA for the CDR3 is TGTGCCAGTAGTATCGCCGACCGGGGGGACACTGAAGCTTTCTTT. Translated: CASSIADRGDTEAFF. The whole variable domain, filled in from reference TRBV19 and TRBJ1-1, reads DGGITQSPKYLFRKEGQNVTLSCEQNLNHDAMYWYRQDPGQGLRLIYYSQIVNDFQKGDIAEGYSVSREKKESFPLTVTSAQKNPTAFYLCASSIADRGDTEAFFGQGTRLTVV.